This T cell receptor beta chain originates from a study of shared T cell receptors in the human thymus. This CDR3 is built from 14 residues. CDR1 and CDR2 (germline): GTSNPN, SVGIG (reference sequence). The germline V and J ends were trimmed by 1 base and 3 bases, with 13 bases remaining between them. The method was immunoSEQ multiplex PCR; TCRdb's version includes in-frame clones alone and lacks a portion of them. Of 700,000 or so clones listed, over 75% are singletons. This clone was counted a single time. These sequences were also reported in another study, on human thymus T cells. In that study: The sample donors, healthy Finnish infants, were having corrective surgery for congenital heart defects. The thymus was resected at corrective cardiac surgery. V and J gene usage appeared biased in thymic and blood repertoires. Reports from related research described highly overlapping thymic repertoires among unrelated individuals.

The source of this sequence is a girl under three years old with a congenital heart defect. V gene TRBV30 combines with J gene TRBJ2-7; TRBD1 is a possible D gene (5 bases). The specimen sequenced was thymocytes. The CDR3 nucleotides read TGTGCCTGGAGTGCCGACAGAGCCAGCTACGAGCAGTACTTC. Translated: CAWSADRASYEQYF.